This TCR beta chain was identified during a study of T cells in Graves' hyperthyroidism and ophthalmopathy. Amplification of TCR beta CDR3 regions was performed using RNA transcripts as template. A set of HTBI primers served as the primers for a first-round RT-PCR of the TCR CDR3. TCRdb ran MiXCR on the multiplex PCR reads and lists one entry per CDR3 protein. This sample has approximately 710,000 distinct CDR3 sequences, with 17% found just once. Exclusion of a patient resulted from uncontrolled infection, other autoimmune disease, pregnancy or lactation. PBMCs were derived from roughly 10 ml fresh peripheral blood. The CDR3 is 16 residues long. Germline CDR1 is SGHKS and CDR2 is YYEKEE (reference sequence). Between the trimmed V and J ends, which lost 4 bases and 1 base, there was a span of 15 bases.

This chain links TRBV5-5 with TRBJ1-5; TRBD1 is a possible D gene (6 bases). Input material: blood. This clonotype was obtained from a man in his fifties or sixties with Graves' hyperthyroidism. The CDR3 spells CASSPRDKGSNQPQHF. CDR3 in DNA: TGTGCCAGCAGCCCGCGGGACAAAGGGAGCAATCAGCCCCAGCATTTT.